This T cell receptor beta chain was sequenced during a study of T cell responses to AZD1222 COVID-19 vaccine. The data were produced by immunoSEQ multiplex PCR, yet TCRdb's version contains in-frame clones alone and is incomplete. The sample lists around 120,000 clones, about 89% occurring once. In germline, CDR1 is LNHDA, CDR2 SQIVND (reference sequence). V trimming: 8 bases; J trimming: 4 bases; junction bases outside the gene matches: 10. The CDR3 has 15 residues. This clone was seen a handful of times. Its antigen remains unknown. Whole-study findings and limits: Among spike-specific TCRs, nearly half reportedly target unmutated variant regions.

Sequencing used peripheral blood, obtained on day 0 of AZD1222 vaccination. The receptor was derived from an adult in good health. This sequence joins TRBV19 and TRBJ1-2; TRBD1 matches 10 bases. The CDR3 bases are TGTGCCAGTCGTCCGGGACAGGGGCGACGCTATGGCTACACCTTC. Amino acid sequence: CASRPGQGRRYGYTF.